The 10 T cell receptor beta chains given below trace back to one sample, sequenced in a study of radiation and T cells in renal cell carcinoma. Noted time point: blood 2 weeks post-SBRT. Treatment here: 15 Gy SBRT to primary tumor, nephrectomy 4 weeks later. Clones were sequenced by immunoSEQ multiplex PCR, and TCRdb holds only the in-frame ones, with some missing. The table includes 70,000 to 100,000 clones, 80% to 90% detected once. Sequencing used blood, obtained from a patient whose treatment included radiotherapy and nephrectomy. The receptors originated from a woman aged 50 to 60 with renal cell carcinoma.

V gene TRBV5-1 combines with J gene TRBJ2-7; D unclear. Trimming took 0 bases from V and 3 from J, leaving 10 bases between them. This CDR3 is built from 14 residues. CDR1 and CDR2 (germline): SGHRS, YFSETQ. The CDR3 region is CASSLESTLYEQYF. In DNA, the CDR3 is TGCGCCAGCAGCTTGGAGTCTACGCTCTACGAGCAGTACTTC.

Written as DNA, the CDR3 is TGCGCCAGCAGTTTACAGGGGAACACTGAAGCTTTCTTT. As protein: CASSLQGNTEAFF. The gene calls are TRBV5-1 and TRBJ1-1; weak D call: TRBD1 (6 bases). CDR3 size: 13 residues. Germline V gives CDR1 SGHRS, CDR2 YFSETQ. With 5 bases removed from V and 1 base from J, the gap between germline ends came to 9 bases. The full variable domain, with the rest looked up from reference TRBV5-1 and TRBJ1-1, is KAGVTQTPRYLIKTRGQQVTLSCSPISGHRSVSWYQQTPGQGLQFLFEYFSETQRNKGNFPGRFSGRQFSNSRSEMNVSTLELGDSALYLCASSLQGNTEAFFGQGTRLTVV.

The chain couples TRBV14 to TRBJ1-1; D uncertain. Per germline, CDR1 SGHDN and CDR2 FVKESK. The ends were cut back, 1 base at V and 3 bases at J, with 6 bases in the middle. The CDR3 has 13 amino acids. The CDR3 DNA follows: TGTGCCAGCAGCCAAGCTAGGGACACTGAAGCTTTCTTT. It yields the protein CASSQARDTEAFF.

This clone was detected only a few times. The chain carries TRBV5-1 and TRBJ1-3, with D possibly TRBD1 on 6 matching bases. Germline V gene data show CDR1 as SGHRS and CDR2 as YFSETQ. V was trimmed by 0 bases and J by 4 bases, leaving 8 bases between them. The CDR3 sequence is 14 residues long. Written as DNA, the CDR3 is TGCGCCAGCAGCTTGGAACAGGGAGGAAACACCATATATTTT. Amino acids: CASSLEQGGNTIYF. Drawing the rest from reference TRBV5-1 and TRBJ1-3, the complete variable domain is KAGVTQTPRYLIKTRGQQVTLSCSPISGHRSVSWYQQTPGQGLQFLFEYFSETQRNKGNFPGRFSGRQFSNSRSEMNVSTLELGDSALYLCASSLEQGGNTIYFGEGSWLTVV.

V and J are TRBV5-1 and TRBJ1-2; D is ambiguous. CDR1 and CDR2 from the germline V gene are SGHRS and YFSETQ. CDR3 length: 14 amino acids. Trimming removed 4 bases from V and 6 bases from J, with 16 bases in between. The CDR3 DNA follows: TGCGCCAGCAGCACGGCCTCACCTGCGAATGGCTACACCTTC. It yields the protein CASSTASPANGYTF.

This chain joins TRBV7-2 and TRBJ2-7, with D possibly TRBD1 on 5 matching bases. There are 14 residues in the CDR3. Germline V lookup: CDR1 SGHTA, CDR2 FQGNSA. Trimming removed 7 bases at V and 0 bases at J, with 13 bases between. CDR3 protein: CASTLTASSYEQYF. The CDR3 DNA follows: TGTGCCAGCACCCTGACAGCCAGCTCCTACGAGCAGTACTTC. The complete variable domain, with remaining parts taken from reference TRBV7-2 and TRBJ2-7, reads GAGVSQSPSNKVTEKGKDVELRCDPISGHTALYWYRQSLGQGLEFLIYFQGNSAPDKSGLPSDRFSAERTGGSVSTLTIQRTQQEDSAVYLCASTLTASSYEQYFGPGTRLTVT.

As to this clone: Since the CDR3 does not end with the conserved phenylalanine or tryptophan, this likely comes from a read error. The DNA is omitted, as the CDR3 cannot be located on it reliably, and the CDR3 follows TCRdb's listing. The rearrangement uses TRBV7-9 and TRBJ1-1; the table's D gene call, TRBD1, was not cross checked with the DNA. From germline, CDR1 is SEHNR and CDR2 FQNEAQ (reference sequence). The CDR3 has 13 residues if both end residues are counted. The CDR3: CASSLDQGTRLSL.

V and J are TRBV7-9 and TRBJ2-3; D might be TRBD2 (6 bases). This CDR3 comprises 10 residues. V lost 7 bases and J 12 bases, leaving 11 bases between the germline ends. Germline CDR1 and CDR2: SEHNR and FQNEAQ (reference sequence). The CDR3 loop reads CASTGEDQYF. The CDR3 DNA sequence: TGTGCCAGCACCGGGGAGGACCAGTATTTT.

This sequence joins TRBV4-3 and TRBJ1-3, with TRBD1 identical over 7 bases. CDR1 and CDR2 (germline): LGHNA, YSLEER. V gave up 3 bases and J gave up 4 bases; unmatched junction bases: 6. There are 15 residues in the CDR3. The CDR3 DNA reads as TGCGCCAGCAGCCATAGCAGGGACAGCGGAAACACCATATATTTT. It specifies CASSHSRDSGNTIYF.

V is TRBV7-9 and J is TRBJ2-1; 12 nucleotides align to TRBD2. Per the germline V gene, CDR1 is SEHNR and CDR2 is FQNEAQ (reference sequence). The length of the CDR3 is 16 residues. V dropped 5 bases and J dropped 7; count of bases not matched to a gene: 9. CDR3 sequence: CASSVSSGRDTNEQFF. CDR3 nucleotides: TGTGCCAGCAGCGTATCTAGCGGGAGGGATACGAATGAGCAGTTCTTC.